These 15 T cell receptor beta chains were all obtained from the same sample, sequenced in a study of blood T cell repertoires in COVID-19. Measured with immunoSEQ multiplex PCR; TCRdb has only the in-frame clones, and not every one. The sample lists over 350,000 clones, more than 75% occurring once. The material sequenced was PBMCs or T cells enriched from blood (not recorded which). The receptors originated from a woman aged 45 to 65 who had recovered from COVID-19.

This clone was detected only once. The genes are TRBV27 and TRBJ2-3, with TRBD2 identical over 8 bases. This CDR3 region has 14 residues. V lost 8 bases, J lost 5 bases, and 9 bases stayed unmatched. CDR1 and CDR2 (germline): MNHEY, SMNVEV (reference sequence). Here the CDR3 reads CASRLAGGRDTQYF. The CDR3 DNA follows: TGTGCCAGCCGGTTGGCGGGGGGCCGAGATACGCAGTATTTT.

The J gene is TRBJ1-4, the V gene TRBV4-1, with a tentative D call TRBD1 (6 bases). This CDR3 has 15 amino acids. Looked up from germline, CDR1 is MGHRA and CDR2 is YSYEKL. V was shortened by 1 base and J by 4 bases, with 10 bases between the two germline ends. CDR3 sequence reads: CASSQVDRLNEKLFF. The CDR3 nucleotides are TGCGCCAGCAGCCAAGTTGACAGGCTTAATGAAAAACTGTTTTTT.

J is TRBJ2-1 and V is TRBV4-3; perhaps TRBD1 as D (6 bases). Trimming took 0 bases from V and 0 from J, leaving 12 bases between them. There are 17 residues in the CDR3. CDR1 LGHNA and CDR2 YSLEER come from the germline V gene. CDR3 nucleotide sequence: TGCGCCAGCAGCCAAGATCAGAGGGGGAGCTCCTACAATGAGCAGTTCTTC. It translates to CASSQDQRGSSYNEQFF.

The chain couples TRBV7-2 to TRBJ2-1; 9 nucleotides align to TRBD2. Germline values: CDR1 SGHTA, CDR2 FQGNSA. The CDR3 has 15 residues. Losses at the gene ends were 3 bases for V and 4 bases for J; bases not matched to a gene: 4. This chain's CDR3 is CASSLGAGGYNEQFF. DNA for the CDR3: TGTGCCAGCAGCTTGGGAGCGGGGGGATACAATGAGCAGTTCTTC.

The chain recombines TRBV7-2 with TRBJ2-2, with 8 bases lining up with TRBD2. This CDR3 region has 17 residues. The V gene's germline CDR1 is SGHTA and CDR2 FQGNSA. V shed 3 bases and J 5 bases; nucleotides not matched to a gene: 11. CDR3: CASSFSPGLGLTGELFF. In nucleotides, the CDR3 is TGTGCCAGCAGCTTCTCTCCGGGACTAGGGTTAACCGGGGAGCTGTTTTTT.

The chain recombines TRBV2 with TRBJ2-7; D is ambiguous. V lost 6 bases and J 0 bases, leaving 6 bases between the germline ends. The germline V gene encodes CDR1 SNHLY and CDR2 FYNNEI. This CDR3 has 12 residues. DNA of the CDR3: TGTGCCAGCAGACTGAGCTCCTACGAGCAGTACTTC. Translated, it gives CASRLSSYEQYF.

This clone was recorded a few times. The chain joins TRBV5-4 to TRBJ1-5; D is uncertain. With 4 bases removed from V and 5 bases from J, the gap between germline ends came to 7 bases. CDR3 size: 12 residues. Germline V gene sequence: CDR1 SGHNT, CDR2 YYREEE (reference sequence). CDR3 residues: CASSLPYQPQHF. DNA for the CDR3: TGTGCCAGCAGCCTCCCTTATCAGCCCCAGCATTTT.

This chain uses TRBV9 with TRBJ1-1; no definite D call. V lost 3 bases, J lost 3 bases, and 6 bases lay in between. Germline lookup yields CDR1 SGDLS and CDR2 YYNGEE. This CDR3 has 12 residues. CDR3 coding DNA: TGTGCCAGCAGCGCTAGAGACACTGAAGCTTTCTTT. Translation gives CASSARDTEAFF.

The count of this clone is one. The chain employs TRBV6-5 and TRBJ1-1, with unresolved D. The CDR3 runs 14 residues. The V gene's germline CDR1 is MNHEY and CDR2 SVGAGI. Trimming removed 4 bases at V and 1 base at J, with 10 bases between. The CDR3 nucleotides are TGTGCCAGCAGTTCTTGGAGAGGGAACACTGAAGCTTTCTTT. Encoded protein: CASSSWRGNTEAFF.

The chain couples TRBV5-6 to TRBJ1-2; the match to TRBD1 covers 7 bases. Germline V CDR1 and CDR2: SGHDT, YYEEEE. This CDR3 spans 13 amino acids. Germline trimming cut 5 bases from V and 12 bases from J; bases unmatched to any gene: 13. The chain's CDR3 is CASRKTGALVHTF. Here the CDR3 DNA reads TGTGCCAGCAGGAAAACAGGGGCCCTCGTTCACACCTTC.

V and J are TRBV7-9 and TRBJ2-1, with D possibly being TRBD1 (6 bases). Germline-derived CDR1 and CDR2 are SEHNR and FQNEAQ (reference sequence). This CDR3 spans 14 amino acids. V was trimmed by 5 bases and J by 4 bases, leaving 12 bases between them. The CDR3 sequence is CASSPEGGYNEQFF. CDR3 nucleotide sequence: TGTGCCAGCAGCCCCGAAGGGGGTTACAATGAGCAGTTCTTC.

The chain links TRBV6-5 to TRBJ1-1; D might be TRBD1 (5 bases). The CDR3 runs 12 residues. Germline V gives CDR1 MNHEY, CDR2 SVGAGI. V lost 8 bases and J 10 bases, leaving 17 bases between the germline ends. The CDR3 is CASGLSGGGAFF. CDR3 DNA sequence: TGTGCCAGCGGTCTTAGTGGGGGAGGAGCTTTCTTT.

The chain has TRBV6-1 and TRBJ2-5, with 13 bases identical to TRBD2. CDR1 and CDR2 from the germline V gene are MNHNS and SASEGT. Trimming removed 4 bases from V and 5 bases from J; junction bases left unmatched: 4. The CDR3 is made up of 15 amino acids. CDR3 nucleotides: TGTGCCAGCAGTGCAGCGACTAGCGGGGGGGAGACCCAGTACTTC. Protein sequence: CASSAATSGGETQYF.

J is TRBJ1-4 and V is TRBV7-9; D gene uncertain. Germline loops: CDR1 SEHNR, CDR2 FQNEAQ (reference sequence). CDR3 length: 13 amino acids. V was clipped by 5 bases and J by 3 bases, with 7 bases between them. The CDR3 loop is CASSPWPNEKLFF. CDR3 in DNA: TGTGCCAGCAGCCCCTGGCCTAATGAAAAACTGTTTTTT. The full variable domain, with the rest looked up from reference TRBV7-9 and TRBJ1-4, is DTGVSQNPRHKITKRGQNVTFRCDPISEHNRLYWYRQTLGQGPEFLTYFQNEAQLEKSRLLSDRFSAERPKGSFSTLEIQRTEQGDSAMYLCASSPWPNEKLFFGSGTQLSVL.

To note about this clone: The same CDR3 can be traced to other DNA sequences in this sample. The chain has TRBV19 and TRBJ1-2; D is ambiguous. The CDR3 covers 13 residues. The germline V gene encodes CDR1 LNHDA and CDR2 SQIVND (reference sequence). Trimming removed 1 base from V and 6 bases from J, with 9 bases in between. The CDR3 region is CASSIGRGDGYTF. CDR3 nucleotide sequence: TGTGCCAGTAGTATAGGTCGCGGGGATGGCTACACCTTC.